The present T cell receptor beta chain was sequenced within a study of early T cells in non-severe SARS-CoV-2 infection. Looking at the study overall: With bulk RNA from unsorted whole blood as input, sequencing yielded unpaired chains. Study-level findings and limits: Missing private and CD4 specificities, VDJdb matching favored anti-spike CD8 responses.

Unique molecular identifiers were added to individual cDNA molecules. TCRdb fed the 5' RACE reads into MiXCR, producing one record per CDR3 protein. The repertoire consists of roughly 80,000 distinct CDR3 sequences, with about 10% occurring once and the leading ten covering around 12%. A note on this clonotype: Its specificity is unknown.

V was shortened by 8 bases and J by 5 bases, with 16 bases between the two germline ends. The CDR3 sequence is 14 residues long. Looked up from germline, CDR1 is MNHEY and CDR2 is SVGEGT. The sample consisted of whole blood, taken at baseline. The genes are TRBV6-2 or TRBV6-3 and TRBJ2-1; D tentatively fits TRBD1 or TRBD2 (5 bases each). This TCR was recovered from an adult who was a healthcare worker with PCR-confirmed SARS-CoV-2 infection or an uninfected control (not recorded which). The CDR3 reads CASLRDQPDNEQFF. For the CDR3, the DNA is TGTGCCAGCCTCCGGGACCAACCAGACAATGAGCAGTTCTTC.